This TCR beta chain was profiled in a study of T cell repertoires in cytomegalovirus infection. From the reads, TCRdb called clonotypes with MiXCR, one entry per CDR3 protein. The table shows roughly 150,000 distinct CDR3 sequences, with 20% to 25% occurring only once. The TCR was taken from a human donor in good health (CMV status not recorded). Some clones in this sample may be carry-over from other donors' samples. What was sequenced was PBMCs.

The CDR3 DNA sequence: TGTGCCAGCAGACAAAACCAGGGCTCCGGGGAGCTGTTTTTT. Residues: CASRQNQGSGELFF. This rearrangement joins TRBV6-4 to TRBJ2-2, with D maybe TRBD1 (5 bases). CDR3 length equals 14 residues. Germline lookup yields CDR1 MRHNA and CDR2 SNTAGT. V dropped 6 bases and J dropped 6 bases, with 14 bases sitting between them.